This TCR beta chain was captured by sequencing in a study of blood T cell repertoires in COVID-19 (dated by TCRdb to 2018 to 2020). The study in broad terms: Samples covering the acute and convalescent phases of COVID-19 were provided by collaborators in the United States, Italy and Spain. The material from the prospective study consisted of cDNA or gDNA derived from T cells, B-cell-depleted T cells, or PBMCs. The dataset comprised deeply sampled blood TCRbeta repertoires from subjects exposed to, actively infected with, or recovered from COVID-19. The repertoires were released in a freely available public database intended as a resource for research on the immune response to SARS-CoV-2. The samples were drawn from two sources: the first 160 participants of the ongoing ImmuneRACE study, and 1,254 subjects contributed by 6 global collaborators. Nearly every sample came with metadata listing a de-identified subject ID, COVID-19 status, age in years and sex. Where available, HLA class I and class II types were taken from metadata supplied by the sample provider and were not determined by assay-based typing. On the study overall, not on this receptor specifically: The amount of clinical and demographic metadata varied by source and participant and was provided uncurated.

As to this clone: Its antigen is currently not known. Per-nucleotide qualities are absent, and no much larger clonotype sits a single base away.

TCRbeta CDR3 regions were amplified from genomic DNA using the immunoSEQ Assay, a bias-controlled multiplex PCR. The study's own analysis went as follows. Nucleated cell counts per sample were estimated from amplification of reference gene primers within the assay. To quantify the absolute abundance of each unique TCRbeta CDR3 rearrangement, sequence reads were collapsed and filtered. Productive Simpson clonality was computed per sample as the square root of Simpson's diversity index over productive rearrangements. Imported from immuneACCESS, the table was reduced by TCRdb to in-frame sequences with V and J called. These copies leave out some clones; in studies compared against another copy, an unresolved V gene accounts for under half, and the cause of the remainder is not known. D and trimming were read from the DNA, whereas the V and J calls and clone size are those reported in that table. The sample table holds 180,000 or so clones, of which 80% to 85% were seen once. 13% of the sample is in the top ten clones.

Trimming costs V 1 base and J 10 bases, and their ends lie 14 bases apart. Reading from cysteine to phenylalanine, the CDR3 counts 14 amino acids. Of all the DNA, just the CDR3 is kept, 42 bases in frame from base 1. According to the germline V gene (reference sequence), CDR1 reads SEHNR and CDR2 reads FQNEAQ. Participants in the prospective study were enrolled through a virtual design, were aged roughly 18 to 95 years, and lived in under 25 United States geographic areas. Cohort assignment in the prospective study relied on participant-reported clinical history from a screening survey and a study questionnaire. ImmuneRACE Cohort 3 recovered participants were defined by two consecutive negative NP/OP PCR tests, healthcare professional clearance, or symptom resolution. In the prospective study, whole blood, serum and a nasopharyngeal or oropharyngeal swab were collected from each participant by mobile phlebotomists. Prospective study participants could optionally give additional blood draws and questionnaires over an approximately 2-month period. Prospective study blood samples were shipped either frozen or at room temperature before DNA extraction.

Source material: PBMCs or T cells enriched from blood (not recorded which). This sequence was found in a woman aged 55-69 years who had recovered from COVID-19. The chain couples TRBV7-9 to TRBJ2-1; the D gene cannot be named for sure. The nucleotides read TGTGCCAGCAGCTTAGTTGGCTCGCCCCCGGAGCAGTTCTTC. Its protein product is CASSLVGSPPEQFF.